This T cell receptor (beta chain) was recovered during a study of T cells and copy number aberrations in small-cell lung cancer. Measured with immunoSEQ multiplex PCR; TCRdb has only the in-frame clones, and not every one. Of about 2,600 clones listed, 75% to 90% were seen once; the top ten hold around 5%. Donors had limited-stage small-cell lung cancer, resected between the late 2000s and the early 2020s. Germline CDR1 reads SNHLY; CDR2 reads FYNNEI. V was trimmed by 1 base and J by 0 bases, leaving 9 bases between them. The CDR3 length is 15 residues. Study-wide findings and caveats: Tumors showed lower T-cell density, richness and clonality than adjacent lung, though density did not differ significantly.

Note on this clone: The antigen remains unidentified.

The TCR comes from a middle-aged man with small cell lung cancer. The chain joins TRBV2 to TRBJ1-1; D ambiguous. Material for sequencing was normal tissue next to the tumor. CDR3 loop: CASSEEGVVNTEAFF. CDR3 nucleotides: TGTGCCAGCAGTGAAGAGGGCGTCGTGAACACTGAAGCTTTCTTT.